This section outlines one TCR beta chain sequence together with its context. What it binds is not known. Some clones are missing from TCRdb's copy, which holds only in-frame ones; the method was immunoSEQ multiplex PCR. The data contain approximately 1.4 million clones, nearly 99% of them seen just once; the ten biggest clones take up about 0.4%. This sample is part of a study of shared clonotypes between healthy human individuals. Overall study: Each donor contributed plates that comprised three CD4 naive, three CD4 memory, two CD8 naive and one CD8 memory.

Study donors comprised healthy, HIV-negative adults devoid of recent acute infection or vaccination. Splitting of CD4+ cells produced CD45RA+ naive and CD45RA-negative memory subsets. Overall study findings and caveats: Sampling was confined to blood; repertoires within tissues likely differ.

V lost 5 bases, J lost 5 bases, and 19 bases lay in between. The CDR3 totals 15 residues. From germline, CDR1 is SGHNT and CDR2 YENEEA. The sample consisted of naive CD4+ T cells sorted from blood. Indicated subset: CD45RA+ positively selected. The chain combines TRBV11-3 with TRBJ2-7; D might be TRBD1 (6 bases). The receptor's source is a man aged 25-45 years in good health. In DNA, the CDR3 is TGTGCCAGCAGCGCCTCAACAGGGCGGAACGACGAGCAGTACTTC. Amino acid sequence: CASSASTGRNDEQYF.